Presented here are 22 T cell receptor beta chains from one specimen sequenced in a study of cytomegalovirus exposure and HLA in healthy donors (dated by TCRdb to the late 2010s). Library creation used the immunoSEQ multiplex PCR assay. A mixture of 60 forward primers for TCR Vbeta segments and 13 reverse primers for TCR Jbeta segments was used in the multiplex PCR. TCRdb stores this immuneACCESS table with in-frame sequences only. Part of the clones is absent; in the studies checked, under half of the shortfall reflects unresolved V genes, and no reason is known for the rest. The sample has about 98,000 clones on record, about 81% of them singletons. About 1.5% of the sample belongs to the ten largest clones. Sequenced sample: PBMCs. The receptors stem from a man aged 40-49 years in good health and CMV-seronegative.

V is TRBV30 and J is TRBJ2-3; 8 bases fit TRBD1. Germline V gene sequence: CDR1 GTSNPN, CDR2 SVGIG (reference sequence). CDR3 length: 16 residues. J was trimmed by 2 bases and V by 5 bases; bases with no gene match: 12. The CDR3 nucleotides read TGTGCCTGGGAGGGCGGACAGGGCCTATTCACAGATACGCAGTATTTT. Amino acid sequence: CAWEGGQGLFTDTQYF.

The chain employs TRBV6-1 and TRBJ1-5; TRBD1 is a possible D gene (5 bases). Germline V gene data show CDR1 as MNHNS and CDR2 as SASEGT. Trimming removed 2 bases from V and 5 bases from J, with 13 bases in between. CDR3 length: 15 residues. The CDR3 DNA follows: TGTGCCAGCAGTGAACTAGGGGCACCCGATCAGCCCCAGCATTTT. This sequence encodes CASSELGAPDQPQHF.

The rearrangement uses TRBV7-2 and TRBJ2-5, with 7 bases identical to TRBD2. Trimming cost V 5 bases and J 9 bases; bases outside gene matches: 15. The CDR3 is made up of 15 amino acids. CDR1 and CDR2 (germline): SGHTA, FQGNSA. This CDR3 reads CASSETGASGSAQYF. The CDR3 DNA reads TGTGCCAGCAGCGAAACCGGGGCTAGCGGATCGGCCCAGTACTTC.

This chain links TRBV21-1 with TRBJ1-1. TRBV21-1 is given as a pseudogene. This CDR3 spans 14 amino acids. Here the CDR3 DNA reads TGTGCCAGCAGCAAAGGCCGCGCGGGGGAAGAAGCTTTCTTT. It specifies CASSKGRAGEEAFF.

The chain has TRBV7-6 and TRBJ2-3; D is perhaps TRBD2 (5 bases). Trimming took 1 base from V and 4 from J, leaving 18 bases between them. The CDR3 runs 17 residues. CDR1 and CDR2 (germline): SGHVS, FNYEAQ. The CDR3 loop reads CASSLVGLRYPADTQYF. In DNA, the CDR3 is TGTGCCAGCAGCTTAGTTGGACTCCGTTATCCCGCAGATACGCAGTATTTT.

The gene calls are TRBV10-3 and TRBJ1-2, with D possibly matching TRBD1 (6 bases). CDR1 ENHRY and CDR2 SYGVKD come from the germline V gene. The CDR3 loop spans 14 amino acids. Trimming removed 7 bases at V and 4 bases at J, with 16 bases between. The CDR3 reads CAITEGGRAYGYTF. CDR3 sequence (DNA): TGTGCCATCACCGAGGGGGGGCGCGCCTATGGCTACACCTTC.

This clone was seen a single time. The same CDR3 arises from other DNA sequences in this sample as well. This chain connects TRBV6-1 to TRBJ1-4, with D possibly matching TRBD1 (5 bases). V was shortened by 2 bases and J by 8 bases, with 6 bases between the two germline ends. The CDR3 is made up of 12 amino acids. Germline V gives CDR1 MNHNS, CDR2 SASEGT. In DNA, the CDR3 is TGTGCCAGCAGTGAACGGGGGGAAAAACTGTTTTTT. The encoded protein is CASSERGEKLFF.

CDR3 sequence reads: CASSLTGPGGTDSPLHF. The CDR3 region has the DNA TGCGCCAGCAGCCTAACCGGGCCCGGGGGAACGGATTCACCCCTCCACTTT. This sequence joins TRBV5-1 and TRBJ1-6, with D possibly matching TRBD1 (5 bases). The germline gives CDR1 SGHRS, CDR2 YFSETQ. V was trimmed by 4 bases and J by 8 bases, leaving 22 bases between them. The CDR3 consists of 17 residues.

This sequence joins TRBV5-4 and TRBJ2-2; a weak D match, TRBD1 (6 bases). Trimming left V 4 bases short and J 3 bases short, with 16 bases between. The CDR3 has 16 amino acids. Germline lookup yields CDR1 SGHNT and CDR2 YYREEE (reference sequence). The chain's CDR3 is CASSNTWTADTGELFF. The CDR3 DNA follows: TGTGCCAGCAGCAATACTTGGACAGCGGACACCGGGGAGCTGTTTTTT.

V gene TRBV6-5 combines with J gene TRBJ1-4; perhaps TRBD1 as D (5 bases). The CDR3 runs to 13 residues. Germline CDR1 is MNHEY and CDR2 is SVGAGI. V lost 6 bases, J lost 1 base, and 6 bases lay in between. The CDR3 region is CASRGGTNEKLFF. The CDR3 DNA follows: TGTGCCAGCAGGGGGGGAACTAATGAAAAACTGTTTTTT.

The chain combines TRBV7-9 with TRBJ2-5; the D is unclear. The ends were cut back, 5 bases at V and 3 bases at J, with 10 bases in the middle. CDR1 SEHNR and CDR2 FQNEAQ come from the germline V gene (reference sequence). The CDR3 runs to 13 residues. In DNA form, the CDR3 reads TGTGCCAGCAGCCCGACTCTGGAAGAGACCCAGTACTTC. Its translation is CASSPTLEETQYF.

J is TRBJ1-4 and V is TRBV2; tentatively, D is TRBD1 (5 bases). V dropped 7 bases and J dropped 5 bases, with 17 bases sitting between them. Germline V lookup: CDR1 SNHLY, CDR2 FYNNEI. The CDR3 has 15 amino acids. CDR3 bases: TGTGCCAGCACTTTGACCGGGGGAGTAAATGAAAAACTGTTTTTT. This encodes CASTLTGGVNEKLFF.

This clone has only a few counts. This chain uses TRBV13 with TRBJ2-1, with 8 bases aligning to TRBD2. The CDR3 totals 18 residues. V gave up 2 bases and J gave up 0 bases; unmatched junction bases: 9. Germline V CDR1 and CDR2: PRHDT, FYEKMQ (reference sequence). This CDR3 reads CASSLFAGGPSSYNEQFF. CDR3 nucleotides: TGTGCCAGCAGCTTATTTGCGGGGGGCCCCAGCTCCTACAATGAGCAGTTCTTC.

V and J are TRBV30 and TRBJ2-7, with a weak D call TRBD1 (6 bases). The CDR3 covers 13 residues. In germline, CDR1 is GTSNPN, CDR2 SVGIG (reference sequence). Trimming left V 4 bases short and J 4 bases short, with 14 bases between. Here the CDR3 reads CAWTRNRAYEQYF. The DNA for the CDR3 is TGTGCCTGGACCCGGAACAGGGCGTACGAGCAGTACTTC.

This clone was observed once. The chain joins TRBV4-3 to TRBJ2-6; 12 bases agree with TRBD2. The CDR3 has 17 amino acids. The germline CDR1 and CDR2 sequences are LGHNA and YSLEER. V dropped 4 bases and J dropped 1; count of bases not matched to a gene: 2. The DNA of the CDR3 is TGCGCCAGCAGCCGACTAGCGGGGGATTCTGGGGCCAACGTCCTGACTTTC. It encodes CASSRLAGDSGANVLTF.

This chain links TRBV19 with TRBJ2-6, with 10 bases fitting TRBD1. Germline V gene sequence: CDR1 LNHDA, CDR2 SQIVND (reference sequence). The CDR3 covers 17 residues. J gave up 0 bases and V 9 bases, and 8 bases lay outside the gene matches. CDR3 in amino acids: CASEGQGTFSGANVLTF. CDR3 in DNA: TGTGCCAGCGAGGGACAGGGGACTTTCTCTGGGGCCAACGTCCTGACTTTC.

This chain uses TRBV4-2 with TRBJ2-5; 7 bases line up with TRBD2. This CDR3 has 17 amino acids. The germline V gene has CDR1 LGHNA and CDR2 YNFKEQ. V dropped 4 bases and J dropped 7; count of bases not matched to a gene: 18. CDR3 region: CASSPYPRGGSDGTQYF. The CDR3 nucleotides are TGTGCCAGCAGCCCCTACCCCCGGGGAGGGTCTGATGGGACCCAGTACTTC.

The V and J genes are TRBV15 and TRBJ2-2; TRBD1 agrees at 7 bases. CDR1 and CDR2 (germline): LNHNV, YYDKDF (reference sequence). The CDR3 is 15 amino acids. Losses at the gene ends were 5 bases for V and 5 bases for J; bases not matched to a gene: 8. The DNA of the CDR3 is TGTGCCACCAGCTTCATGACAGGGCGGACCGGGGAGCTGTTTTTT. It translates to CATSFMTGRTGELFF. The entire variable domain, with the rest obtained from reference TRBV15 and TRBJ2-2, is as follows: DAMVIQNPRYQVTQFGKPVTLSCSQTLNHNVMYWYQQKSSQAPKLLFHYYDKDFNNEADTPDNFQSRRPNTSFCFLDIRSPGLGDTAMYLCATSFMTGRTGELFFGEGSRLTVL.

V usage is TRBV6-5 and J usage is TRBJ1-5, with TRBD1 identical over 10 bases. CDR1 MNHEY and CDR2 SVGAGI come from the germline V gene. V lost 6 bases to trimming and J lost 4 bases; unmatched junction nucleotides: 3. This CDR3 spans 14 amino acids. In DNA, the CDR3 is TGTGCCAGCAGCCGGACAGGGGGGAATCAGCCCCAGCATTTT. Protein product: CASSRTGGNQPQHF.

This clone occurred once. The rearrangement uses TRBV28 and TRBJ2-3; D possibly corresponds to TRBD1 (5 bases). V lost 0 bases and J 1 base, leaving 11 bases between the germline ends. This CDR3 comprises 16 residues. From germline, CDR1 is MDHEN and CDR2 SYDVKM. This CDR3 is CASSLWDNVGTDTQYF. DNA for the CDR3: TGTGCCAGCAGTTTATGGGACAACGTCGGCACAGATACGCAGTATTTT. The variable domain in full, with the rest retrieved from reference TRBV28 and TRBJ2-3, is DVKVTQSSRYLVKRTGEKVFLECVQDMDHENMFWYRQDPGLGLRLIYFSYDVKMKEKGDIPEGYSVSREKKERFSLILESASTNQTSMYLCASSLWDNVGTDTQYFGPGTRLTVL.

The chain recombines TRBV27 with TRBJ2-7; D may be TRBD1 (6 bases). The CDR3 length is 17 residues. V lost 0 bases and J 0 bases, leaving 15 bases between the germline ends. Looked up from germline, CDR1 is MNHEY and CDR2 is SMNVEV (reference sequence). The CDR3 here is CASSLSKTGRHSYEQYF. CDR3 nucleotides: TGTGCCAGCAGTTTATCCAAGACAGGACGACACTCCTACGAGCAGTACTTC.

The V and J genes are TRBV6-6 and TRBJ2-7; 9 bases line up with TRBD1. The V segment lost 4 bases and the J segment 4 bases; nucleotides outside the gene matches: 5. CDR1 is MNHNY and CDR2 is SVGAGI in the germline V gene (reference sequence). The CDR3 loop spans 14 amino acids. Written as DNA, the CDR3 is TGTGCCAGCAGTTCACCGGGACAGGGTTACGAGCAGTACTTC. This sequence encodes CASSSPGQGYEQYF.